Below, one T cell receptor beta chain is given with its context. This clone is a singleton in its sample. Its specific antigen is unknown. Per-base qualities were not stored, and no clone one base away is much larger. In the prospective study, participants were about 18 to 90 years old, resided in about two dozen geographic areas of the United States, and were enrolled through a virtual design. In the prospective study, cohorts were assigned on the basis of participant-reported clinical history obtained from a screening survey and a study questionnaire. Recovered participants in ImmuneRACE Cohort 3 were defined by two consecutive negative NP/OP PCR tests, clearance by a healthcare professional, or resolution of symptoms. In the prospective study, whole blood, serum and a nasopharyngeal or oropharyngeal swab were collected from each participant by mobile phlebotomists. Participants in the prospective study had the option to provide additional blood draws and questionnaires over a roughly 2-month period. Prospective study blood samples were shipped either frozen or at room temperature before DNA extraction.

The sample comes from a study of blood T cell repertoires in COVID-19 (dated by TCRdb to the early 2020s). About the full investigation: Samples from collaborators originated in the United States, Italy and Spain and spanned both the acute and convalescent phases of COVID-19. The prospective study material was composed of cDNA or gDNA derived from T cells, B-cell-depleted T cells, or PBMCs. Deeply sampled blood TCRbeta repertoires from subjects exposed to, actively infected with, or recovered from COVID-19 were included in the dataset. The repertoires were released in a freely available public database meant as a resource for research on the immune response to SARS-CoV-2. Samples were obtained from the ongoing ImmuneRACE study (first 160 participants) and from approximately 1,200 subjects provided by 6 global collaborators. Nearly every sample came with metadata listing a de-identified subject ID, COVID-19 status, age in years and sex. Where HLA class I and class II types were available, the types were taken from metadata supplied by the sample provider, not from assay-based typing.

The CDR3 runs 15 amino acids, cysteine and phenylalanine included. The only DNA kept is the CDR3, 45 bases in frame from the first base. The CDR1 and CDR2 encoded by the germline V gene are SGHDT and YYEEEE. Trimmed from V: 0 bases; trimmed from J: 3 bases; junction bases lacking a gene match: 5. The investigation overall reported the following: The quantity of clinical and demographic metadata differed by source and by participant and was supplied without curation.

TCRbeta CDR3 regions were amplified from genomic DNA by means of the immunoSEQ Assay, a bias-controlled multiplex PCR. Concerning the study's data processing: The number of nucleated cells in each sample was estimated by amplification of reference gene primers within the assay. Sequence reads were collapsed and filtered to measure the absolute abundance of every unique TCRbeta CDR3 rearrangement. For each sample, productive Simpson clonality was calculated as the square root of Simpson's diversity index across productive rearrangements. TCRdb limited this immuneACCESS table to in-frame rearrangements with V and J called. A share of clones is missing; checked studies link under half to unresolved V genes, and the rest is unexplained. The D gene and trimming were derived from the DNA, and the V and J assignments and clone size from that table. The sample table records about 460,000 clones; about nine tenths of these occur just once. The ten largest clonotypes hold approximately 8% of the sample.

The sequence links TRBV5-6 to TRBJ2-5, and 7 junction bases match TRBD1. Source material: PBMCs or T cells enriched from blood (not recorded which). The receptor comes from a woman aged 60 to 75 who had recovered from COVID-19. The CDR3 reads CASSLVRGGEETQYF. The DNA sequence is TGTGCCAGCAGCTTGGTTCGAGGGGGCGAAGAGACCCAGTACTTC.